Sequencing of this T cell receptor (beta chain) was carried out in a study of response to subunit inactivated influenza vaccine. This CDR3 spans 15 amino acids. Germline V gene data show CDR1 as DFQATT and CDR2 as SNEGSKA (reference sequence). Overall study results and limits: Each seasonal flu vaccination may recruit only limited new T cells, authors suggested.

The table lists this clonotype with a few counts. Its matching antigen is unknown. TCRdb re-derived calls from the RT-PCR reads in MiXCR, one entry per CDR3 protein. The sample carries 650,000 or so distinct CDR3 sequences, around 15% recorded once. The receptor was isolated from a man aged 45 to 65 who received an inactivated influenza vaccine. The sequenced sample was PBMCs from blood, obtained around two weeks before vaccination. The chain carries TRBV20-1 and TRBJ2-1; 13 bases fit TRBD2. CDR3 nucleotides: TGCAGCAACCTTCTAGGACTAGCGGGAGTATACGAGCAGTTCTTC. Amino acids: CSNLLGLAGVYEQFF.